Included here is one T cell receptor (beta chain) sequence, with context. This sample was taken from a study of cytomegalovirus exposure and HLA in healthy donors. 60 Vbeta and 13 Jbeta primers were used in PCR. Clones were read by immunoSEQ multiplex PCR, and TCRdb kept only the in-frame ones, dropping some. The repertoire includes 65,000 to 90,000 clones, approximately 75% of them detected once, and around 4.3% sits in the top ten. The CDR3 runs 12 residues. Trimming shortened V by 5 bases and J by 7 bases, and 10 bases separated the two germline ends. CDR1 is SEHNR and CDR2 is FQNEAQ in the germline V gene (reference sequence).

The source is a man aged 60 to 69 in good health and CMV-seronegative. J is TRBJ2-3 and V is TRBV7-9, with D unresolved. The source material was PBMCs. The DNA for the CDR3 is TGTGCCAGCAGCCCCCAGTTGAATACGCAGTATTTT. Encoded protein: CASSPQLNTQYF.